This T cell receptor beta chain came from a study of shared clonotypes between healthy human individuals. The assay was run at deep level. Data came from immunoSEQ multiplex PCR; TCRdb stores just in-frame clones and leaves some out. This sample yields about 380,000 clones, of which 96% are seen a single time; approximately 0.32% belongs to the top ten. Healthy and HIV-negative, the adult donors had no recent acute infections or vaccinations. Sequencing was performed on memory CD8+ T cells sorted from blood. The subset: CD45RO+ cells pooled with CCR7-negative TemRA cells. This clonotype was sampled from a man in his thirties or forties in good health.

The CDR3: CATSGSGSGYYEQYF. The CDR3 region has the DNA TGTGCCACCAGCGGAAGCGGGAGTGGGTACTACGAGCAGTACTTC. The J gene is TRBJ2-7, the V gene TRBV15; 8 bases agree with TRBD2. The CDR3 runs 15 residues. Germline CDR1 LNHNV, CDR2 YYDKDF (reference sequence). Trimming took 5 bases from V and 3 from J; bases not matched to a gene: 9. Full variable domain (rest looked up from reference TRBV15 and TRBJ2-7): DAMVIQNPRYQVTQFGKPVTLSCSQTLNHNVMYWYQQKSSQAPKLLFHYYDKDFNNEADTPDNFQSRRPNTSFCFLDIRSPGLGDTAMYLCATSGSGSGYYEQYFGPGTRLTVT.